Presented here are 23 T cell receptor beta chains from one specimen sequenced in a study of T cell responses to AZD1222 COVID-19 vaccine (dated by TCRdb to the early 2020s). The time point label, read with the paper, signifies: baseline before first vaccination. Receptors were amplified or captured by the immunoSEQ multiplex PCR assay. TCRdb mirrors the immuneACCESS table, restricted to in-frame sequences. Some clones are absent from its copies; in checked studies, under half trace to an unresolved V gene, and the reason for the others is unknown. For this sample there are approximately 140,000 clones; 90% to 95% appear just once. In total, the top ten clones hold 1.3% of the sample. Sequenced here: peripheral blood, sampled on day 0 of AZD1222 vaccination. The receptors shown here come from an adult in good health.

The rearrangement uses TRBV27 and TRBJ2-1; 11 bases fit TRBD2. This CDR3 has 15 amino acids. Trimming cost V 6 bases and J 7 bases; bases outside gene matches: 8. Germline CDR1 is MNHEY and CDR2 is SMNVEV (reference sequence). The CDR3 region has the DNA TGTGCCAGCAGCGTTACTAGCGGGAGTATAAATGAGCAGTTCTTC. This sequence encodes CASSVTSGSINEQFF.

This clone has only one observation. This chain connects TRBV3-1 (or the pseudogene TRBV3-2) to TRBJ1-4; D remains ambiguous. Trimming left V 4 bases short and J 7 bases short, with 10 bases between. Germline CDR1 and CDR2: LGHDT and YNNKEL (reference sequence). The CDR3 consists of 13 residues. CDR3 in amino acids: CASSPRGFEKLFF. The CDR3 DNA reads as TGTGCCAGCAGCCCGAGAGGGTTTGAAAAACTGTTTTTT.

The rearrangement joins TRBV19 to TRBJ1-5; D unclear. CDR1 and CDR2 from the germline V gene are LNHDA and SQIVND (reference sequence). CDR3 size: 15 residues. V was clipped by 3 bases and J by 0 bases, with 9 bases between them. The CDR3 protein is CASSILWGSNQPQHF. Written as DNA, the CDR3 is TGTGCCAGTAGTATTCTTTGGGGTAGCAATCAGCCCCAGCATTTT.

The V gene is TRBV11-2, the J gene TRBJ2-5; 7 bases line up with TRBD1. Germline trimming cut 3 bases from V and 5 bases from J; bases unmatched to any gene: 3. This CDR3 region has 13 residues. CDR1 and CDR2 (germline): SGHAT, FQNNGV. CDR3 residues: CASSLRGQETQYF. Here the CDR3 DNA reads TGTGCCAGCAGCTTGAGGGGACAGGAGACCCAGTACTTC.

The chain recombines TRBV2 with TRBJ2-1; D possibly uses TRBD1 or TRBD2 (5 bases each). V was cut by 6 bases and J by 8 bases, with 26 bases left in between. Per the germline V gene, CDR1 is SNHLY and CDR2 is FYNNEI. This CDR3 has 17 amino acids. CDR3: CASRARDLTIRVHEQFF. The CDR3 DNA reads as TGTGCCAGCAGAGCCCGGGACCTCACGATCAGGGTACATGAGCAGTTCTTC.

The chain joins TRBV29-1 to TRBJ1-2; no clear D gene. V lost 0 bases and J lost 3, with 5 bases in between. Germline V gives CDR1 SQVTM, CDR2 ANQGSEA. The CDR3 extends over 12 amino acids. In DNA form, the CDR3 reads TGCAGCGTTGAAGACCTCTACTATGGCTACACCTTC. This codes for CSVEDLYYGYTF.

This clone occurred once. This sequence joins TRBV7-9 and TRBJ1-1; D ambiguous. Germline V gene sequence: CDR1 SEHNR, CDR2 FQNEAQ (reference sequence). This CDR3 has 13 residues. Trimming left V 9 bases short and J 5 bases short, with 16 bases between. The CDR3 sequence: CASRHLVGTEAFF. CDR3 DNA sequence: TGTGCCAGTCGGCACCTGGTGGGGACTGAAGCTTTCTTT.

The chain joins TRBV5-5 to TRBJ2-5, with D possibly matching TRBD1 (6 bases). This CDR3 has 15 residues. V lost 4 bases, J lost 5 bases, and 18 bases lay in between. Germline values: CDR1 SGHKS, CDR2 YYEKEE (reference sequence). Here the CDR3 reads CASSITGIGFETQYF. The CDR3 DNA follows: TGTGCCAGCAGCATCACAGGGATCGGATTCGAGACCCAGTACTTC.

The chain is built from TRBV27 and TRBJ1-2, with 9 positions matching TRBD1. CDR3 length: 16 amino acids. J was trimmed by 4 bases and V by 1 base; bases with no gene match: 7. Germline V gene data show CDR1 as MNHEY and CDR2 as SMNVEV (reference sequence). CDR3 in DNA: TGTGCCAGCAGTTTATTATCCGGGACAGGGAGCTATGGCTACACCTTC. This codes for CASSLLSGTGSYGYTF.

The chain joins TRBV5-1 to TRBJ2-5; D might be TRBD1 (6 bases). CDR3 size: 15 residues. The ends were cut back, 3 bases at V and 3 bases at J, with 15 bases in the middle. CDR1 is SGHRS and CDR2 is YFSETQ in the germline V gene. The CDR3 DNA reads as TGCGCCAGCAGCTCCTTCGGACAGCGAGAAGAGACCCAGTACTTC. The encoded protein is CASSSFGQREETQYF.

The chain uses TRBV7-2 and TRBJ1-2; D not certain. Trimming stripped 3 bases from V and 0 bases from J, with 8 bases between. Germline-derived CDR1 and CDR2 are SGHTA and FQGNSA. This CDR3 contains 14 residues. The DNA of the CDR3 is TGTGCCAGCAGCTTCGGCGGATCTAACTATGGCTACACCTTC. Its protein product is CASSFGGSNYGYTF.

The chain couples TRBV10-3 to TRBJ2-2; D call uncertain. CDR1 ENHRY and CDR2 SYGVKD come from the germline V gene. The CDR3 runs to 12 residues. Trimming left V 4 bases short and J 2 bases short, with 2 bases between. CDR3 coding DNA: TGTGCCATCAGTGCTAACACCGGGGAGCTGTTTTTT. Its protein is CAISANTGELFF.

The J gene is TRBJ1-4, the V gene TRBV28; possible D gene TRBD1, 5 bases. CDR3 length: 14 residues. CDR1 is MDHEN, CDR2 SYDVKM, per germline. Trimming removed 2 bases from V and 4 bases from J, with 8 bases in between. DNA of the CDR3: TGTGCCAGCAGTTTAATGGGGGGTAATGAAAAACTGTTTTTT. This encodes CASSLMGGNEKLFF. Full variable domain (outside the CDR3, taken from reference TRBV28 and TRBJ1-4): DVKVTQSSRYLVKRTGEKVFLECVQDMDHENMFWYRQDPGLGLRLIYFSYDVKMKEKGDIPEGYSVSREKKERFSLILESASTNQTSMYLCASSLMGGNEKLFFGSGTQLSVL.

The chain employs TRBV4-3 and TRBJ2-3; 7 nucleotides align to TRBD1. The CDR3 is 15 amino acids. Germline CDR1 reads LGHNA; CDR2 reads YSLEER. The V and J ends lost 4 bases and 0 bases, in that order; junction bases with no gene match: 4. CDR3 residues: CASSRGQTSTDTQYF. DNA of the CDR3: TGCGCCAGCAGCCGGGGACAGACTAGCACAGATACGCAGTATTTT.

The chain couples TRBV4-2 to TRBJ2-3, with 8 bases identical to TRBD2. The V and J ends lost 4 bases and 0 bases, in that order; junction bases with no gene match: 9. CDR3 length equals 17 residues. Germline CDR1 is LGHNA and CDR2 is YNFKEQ. CDR3: CASSLLMASGSTDTQYF. DNA of the CDR3: TGTGCCAGCAGCCTTCTCATGGCTAGCGGGAGCACAGATACGCAGTATTTT.

The chain has TRBV7-2 and TRBJ2-7; D tentatively fits TRBD1 or TRBD2 (5 bases each). This CDR3 is 15 amino acids long. Trimming cost V 0 bases and J 2 bases, with 11 bases left between them. Germline-derived CDR1 and CDR2 are SGHTA and FQGNSA. The CDR3 spells CASSLAGTNPYEQYV. For the CDR3, the DNA is TGTGCCAGCAGCTTAGCCGGGACCAATCCCTACGAGCAGTACGTC.

The chain has TRBV7-3 and TRBJ2-2, with a possible D match to TRBD2 (6 bases). The CDR3 length is 16 residues. Per germline, CDR1 SGHTA and CDR2 FQGTGA. V lost 4 bases and J 2 bases, leaving 14 bases between the germline ends. The CDR3 bases are TGTGCCAGCAGCTCCCCACCGGGAGTAAACACCGGGGAGCTGTTTTTT. Its translation is CASSSPPGVNTGELFF.

The chain has TRBV10-3 and TRBJ2-5; 7 bases agree with TRBD1. The CDR3 length is 13 residues. V trimming: 6 bases; J trimming: 1 base; junction bases outside the gene matches: 2. Germline CDR1 reads ENHRY; CDR2 reads SYGVKD. This chain's CDR3 is CAISRDSQETQYF. CDR3 DNA: TGTGCCATCAGCCGGGACAGCCAAGAGACCCAGTACTTC.

This chain links TRBV5-4 with TRBJ2-1, with 8 bases fitting TRBD2. The V segment lost 0 bases and the J segment 10 bases; nucleotides outside the gene matches: 9. Looked up from germline, CDR1 is SGHNT and CDR2 is YYREEE (reference sequence). This CDR3 has 15 amino acids. CDR3: CASSLGAGVPREQFF. The CDR3 DNA follows: TGTGCCAGCAGCTTGGGAGCGGGAGTCCCGCGGGAGCAGTTCTTC.

V is TRBV5-4 and J is TRBJ1-5; D unclear. CDR1 is SGHNT, CDR2 YYREEE, per germline (reference sequence). This CDR3 is built from 16 residues. Trimming took 0 bases from V and 2 from J, leaving 12 bases between them. The CDR3 DNA is TGTGCCAGCAGCTTGGGGGGAATCAGTGGCAATCAGCCCCAGCATTTT. Translating gives CASSLGGISGNQPQHF.

The chain joins TRBV4-1 to TRBJ2-3; perhaps TRBD2 as D (6 bases). V was shortened by 1 base and J by 0 bases, with 20 bases between the two germline ends. The germline V gene encodes CDR1 MGHRA and CDR2 YSYEKL. The CDR3 length is 19 residues. The CDR3 loop reads CASSQVVFAGTPSTDTQYF. In DNA form, the CDR3 reads TGCGCCAGCAGCCAAGTGGTATTCGCGGGGACCCCGAGCACAGATACGCAGTATTTT.

The chain couples TRBV28 to TRBJ2-1, with 7 bases that match TRBD1. Germline CDR1 MDHEN, CDR2 SYDVKM. The CDR3 has 13 amino acids. Trimming removed 10 bases from V and 7 bases from J; junction bases left unmatched: 10. The CDR3 spells CATSRTGANEQFF. The CDR3 DNA follows: TGTGCCACCTCCCGGACAGGTGCGAATGAGCAGTTCTTC.

The chain is built from TRBV2 and TRBJ1-2; TRBD1 agrees at 10 bases. Germline loops: CDR1 SNHLY, CDR2 FYNNEI. The V and J ends lost 1 base and 4 bases, in that order; junction bases with no gene match: 0. The CDR3 loop spans 14 amino acids. The CDR3 DNA reads TGTGCCAGCAGTGAAGGGACAGGGGGCTATGGCTACACCTTC. The encoded protein is CASSEGTGGYGYTF.